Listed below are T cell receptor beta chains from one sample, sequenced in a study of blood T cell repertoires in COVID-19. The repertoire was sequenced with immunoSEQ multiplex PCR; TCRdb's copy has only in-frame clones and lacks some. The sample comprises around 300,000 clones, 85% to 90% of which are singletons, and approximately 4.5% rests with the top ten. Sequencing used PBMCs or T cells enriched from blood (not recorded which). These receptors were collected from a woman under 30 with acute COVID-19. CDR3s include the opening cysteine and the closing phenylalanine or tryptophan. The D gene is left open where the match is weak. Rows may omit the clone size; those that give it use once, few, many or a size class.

CDR3aa: CASSGQGGHTEAFF
CDR3nt: TGTGCCAGCAGCGGACAGGGGGGGCACACTGAAGCTTTCTTT
d_gene: TRBD1
abundance: once
j_gene: TRBJ1-1
v_gene: TRBV9

CDR3aa: CASSFVNGRGGETQYF
CDR3nt: TGCGCCAGCAGTTTCGTCAACGGGAGGGGAGGAGAGACCCAGTACTTC
d_gene: TRBD2
abundance: -
j_gene: TRBJ2-5
v_gene: TRBV5-1

CDR3aa: CASSFLYQETQYF
CDR3nt: TGTGCCAGCAGTTTTCTGTACCAAGAGACCCAGTACTTC
d_gene: -
abundance: once
j_gene: TRBJ2-5
v_gene: TRBV28

CDR3aa: CASSQFDEQFF
CDR3nt: TGTGCCAGCAGCCAGTTCGATGAGCAGTTCTTC
d_gene: -
abundance: -
j_gene: TRBJ2-1
v_gene: TRBV3-1/TRBV3-2

CDR3aa: CASSEEAGGRYDTQYF
CDR3nt: TGTGCCAGCAGTGAAGAGGCGGGAGGGCGGTATGATACGCAGTATTTT
d_gene: TRBD2
abundance: -
j_gene: TRBJ2-3
v_gene: TRBV6-1

CDR3aa: CSASHSPTGRDTQYF
CDR3nt: TGCAGTGCTAGTCATTCCCCGACAGGGCGAGATACGCAGTATTTT
d_gene: TRBD1
abundance: -
j_gene: TRBJ2-3
v_gene: TRBV20-1

CDR3aa: CASSLRGRGLSYEQYF
CDR3nt: TGTGCCAGCAGCCTCCGAGGAAGGGGGCTTTCCTACGAGCAGTACTTC
d_gene: -
abundance: once
j_gene: TRBJ2-7
v_gene: TRBV21-1

CDR3aa: CASSLVSSSSYNEQFF
CDR3nt: TGTGCCAGCAGCTTAGTTTCTTCGAGCTCCTACAATGAGCAGTTCTTC
d_gene: -
abundance: -
j_gene: TRBJ2-1
v_gene: TRBV7-9

CDR3aa: CASSPGTSGRRGEQFF
CDR3nt: TGTGCCAGCAGTCCCGGGACTAGCGGGAGACGGGGTGAGCAGTTCTTC
d_gene: TRBD2
abundance: -
j_gene: TRBJ2-1
v_gene: TRBV28

CDR3aa: CASSFSGELFF
CDR3nt: TGTGCCAGCAGTTTTTCAGGGGAGCTGTTTTTT
d_gene: -
abundance: once
j_gene: TRBJ2-2
v_gene: TRBV28

CDR3aa: CASSVAGGPSSYNEQFF
CDR3nt: TGTGCCAGCAGCGTAGCGGGAGGTCCGAGCTCCTACAATGAGCAGTTCTTC
d_gene: TRBD2
abundance: -
j_gene: TRBJ2-1
v_gene: TRBV9

CDR3aa: CASSYRRALYNEQFF
CDR3nt: TGTGCCAGCAGTTACAGGAGGGCCCTCTACAATGAGCAGTTCTTC
d_gene: -
abundance: -
j_gene: TRBJ2-1
v_gene: TRBV6-5

CDR3aa: CASSLAGANEQFF
CDR3nt: TGTGCCAGCAGCTTGGCAGGGGCCAATGAGCAGTTCTTC
d_gene: -
abundance: -
j_gene: TRBJ2-1
v_gene: TRBV11-3

CDR3aa: CASSLGLGGSTEAFF
CDR3nt: TGTGCCAGCAGCCTCGGGCTCGGGGGGAGCACTGAAGCTTTCTTT
d_gene: -
abundance: -
j_gene: TRBJ1-1
v_gene: TRBV4-2

CDR3aa: CASSGRDREGGAQYF
CDR3nt: TGTGCCAGCAGCGGCCGGGACAGGGAAGGCGGAGCCCAGTACTTC
d_gene: TRBD1
abundance: -
j_gene: TRBJ2-5
v_gene: TRBV7-6

CDR3aa: CASSIERVRVSNQPQHF
CDR3nt: TGTGCCAGTAGTATAGAGCGGGTGAGGGTTAGCAATCAGCCCCAGCATTTT
d_gene: -
abundance: -
j_gene: TRBJ1-5
v_gene: TRBV19

CDR3aa: CASSSDRGRWNTYNEQFF
CDR3nt: TGTGCCAGCAGCTCTGACAGGGGGCGGTGGAACACCTACAATGAGCAGTTCTTC
d_gene: TRBD1
abundance: once
j_gene: TRBJ2-1
v_gene: TRBV28

CDR3aa: CASSQDRTGGETQYF
CDR3nt: TGTGCCAGCAGCCAAGATAGGACAGGGGGAGAGACCCAGTACTTC
d_gene: TRBD1
abundance: few
j_gene: TRBJ2-5
v_gene: TRBV4-2

CDR3aa: CASSEWVASGGEETQYF
CDR3nt: TGCGCCAGCAGTGAGTGGGTTGCTAGCGGGGGAGAAGAGACCCAGTACTTC
d_gene: TRBD2
abundance: -
j_gene: TRBJ2-5
v_gene: TRBV10-2